The clone carrying this T cell receptor (beta chain) appeared many times. The target antigen is unknown. The source of the sample is a study of breast tumors, draining lymph nodes, adjacent tissues. The study's findings and limits: Tumor T cell lymph node origin was a supported hypothesis, not proven.

The lymph nodes were axillary draining lymph nodes from breast cancer patients. Each CDR3 protein gets one entry after TCRdb re-called the multiplex PCR reads with MiXCR. The sample has 270,000 or so distinct CDR3 sequences; over 30% are singletons. Unmatched junction bases numbered 6, after V lost 5 bases and J lost 4 bases. CDR3 length: 14 amino acids. CDR1 and CDR2 from the germline V gene are SGHAT and FQDESV (reference sequence). The source is a female donor with breast cancer. Some clones in this sample may be carry-over from other donors' samples. The source material was axillary lymph node tissue. The rearrangement uses TRBV11-1 and TRBJ2-7; 9 bases match TRBD2. CDR3 in amino acids: CASSRAGGQYEQYF. The CDR3 region has the DNA TGTGCCAGCAGCCGAGCGGGAGGTCAATACGAGCAGTACTTC.